Each of the 8 T cell receptor beta chains below was sequenced from the same sample in a study of blood T cell repertoires in COVID-19. The assay was immunoSEQ multiplex PCR, and TCRdb's table has in-frame clones only and misses some. The data contain approximately 39,000 clones, approximately 87% of them singletons. The sample comprised peripheral blood. The receptor source for this set is a man aged 45-60 years with active or convalescent COVID-19.

The chain couples TRBV30 to TRBJ2-3; perhaps TRBD1 as D (6 bases). Trimming removed 7 bases at V and 0 bases at J, with 14 bases between. There are 14 residues in the CDR3. CDR1 GTSNPN and CDR2 SVGIG come from the germline V gene (reference sequence). The CDR3 region is CAFSTTGSTDTQYF. In DNA, the CDR3 is TGTGCCTTTTCCACGACAGGAAGCACAGATACGCAGTATTTT.

The chain employs TRBV5-6 and TRBJ2-1, with 10 bases aligning to TRBD1. After removal of 4 bases from V and 8 bases from J, the junction contained 12 bases not matched to a gene. Looked up from germline, CDR1 is SGHDT and CDR2 is YYEEEE. The CDR3 is 16 amino acids. Here the CDR3 reads CASSRRTGGEVHEQFF. DNA for the CDR3: TGTGCCAGCAGCCGCCGGACAGGGGGGGAAGTACATGAGCAGTTCTTC.

This clone was observed a single time. The chain employs TRBV7-3 and TRBJ2-7; TRBD2 might be the D (7 bases). With 5 bases removed from V and 0 bases from J, the gap between germline ends came to 14 bases. The CDR3 runs to 15 residues. Germline V lookup: CDR1 SGHTA, CDR2 FQGTGA. The CDR3, as DNA: TGTGCCAGCAGCCCCAGGGGCGGGAGCTCCTACGAGCAGTACTTC. Its protein product is CASSPRGGSSYEQYF.

The chain recombines TRBV6-1 with TRBJ2-7; weak D call: TRBD1 (5 bases). Trimming took off 3 bases at V and 3 bases at J, with 12 bases between the two ends. CDR1 is MNHNS, CDR2 SASEGT, per germline. The CDR3 has 14 residues. CDR3 residues: CASSDAAGNYEQYF. CDR3 DNA sequence: TGTGCCAGCAGTGATGCGGCAGGGAACTACGAGCAGTACTTC.

The V gene is TRBV4-2, the J gene TRBJ2-5; 7 bases match TRBD2. Germline trimming cut 1 base from V and 3 bases from J; bases unmatched to any gene: 11. The germline CDR1 and CDR2 sequences are LGHNA and YNFKEQ. This CDR3 has 17 residues. The CDR3 sequence is CASSQGWGRDGEETQYF. In DNA, the CDR3 is TGTGCCAGCAGCCAAGGATGGGGGAGGGATGGAGAAGAGACCCAGTACTTC.

The chain carries TRBV14 and TRBJ1-4, with D uncertain. The CDR3 is 14 residues long. Trimming pared 3 bases from V and 4 bases from J, leaving 9 bases between. Germline V lookup: CDR1 SGHDN, CDR2 FVKESK. Here the CDR3 DNA reads TGTGCCAGCAGCCAGATCGGGTTTAATGAAAAACTGTTTTTT. It codes for CASSQIGFNEKLFF. The full variable domain, completed using reference TRBV14 and TRBJ1-4, is EAGVTQFPSHSVIEKGQTVTLRCDPISGHDNLYWYRRVMGKEIKFLLHFVKESKQDESGMPNNRFLAERTGGTYSTLKVQPAELEDSGVYFCASSQIGFNEKLFFGSGTQLSVL.

This chain links TRBV20-1 with TRBJ2-3; possible D gene TRBD2, 6 bases. This CDR3 is 13 amino acids long. Looked up from germline, CDR1 is DFQATT and CDR2 is SNEGSKA (reference sequence). V was cut by 3 bases and J by 2 bases, with 9 bases left in between. CDR3 sequence: CSASAGNTDTQYF. CDR3 nucleotides: TGCAGTGCTAGTGCGGGAAACACAGATACGCAGTATTTT.

This clone was seen just once. The chain recombines TRBV28 with TRBJ1-4; D perhaps matches TRBD1 (5 bases). Germline V lookup: CDR1 MDHEN, CDR2 SYDVKM. The CDR3 loop spans 15 amino acids. Deletions cut 3 bases from V and 7 bases from J, with 15 bases between. The DNA for the CDR3 is TGTGCCAGCAGTTTGATCGGGCAGGGCGTTGAAAAACTGTTTTTT. Translated: CASSLIGQGVEKLFF. The entire variable domain, with the rest obtained from reference TRBV28 and TRBJ1-4, is as follows: DVKVTQSSRYLVKRTGEKVFLECVQDMDHENMFWYRQDPGLGLRLIYFSYDVKMKEKGDIPEGYSVSREKKERFSLILESASTNQTSMYLCASSLIGQGVEKLFFGSGTQLSVL.